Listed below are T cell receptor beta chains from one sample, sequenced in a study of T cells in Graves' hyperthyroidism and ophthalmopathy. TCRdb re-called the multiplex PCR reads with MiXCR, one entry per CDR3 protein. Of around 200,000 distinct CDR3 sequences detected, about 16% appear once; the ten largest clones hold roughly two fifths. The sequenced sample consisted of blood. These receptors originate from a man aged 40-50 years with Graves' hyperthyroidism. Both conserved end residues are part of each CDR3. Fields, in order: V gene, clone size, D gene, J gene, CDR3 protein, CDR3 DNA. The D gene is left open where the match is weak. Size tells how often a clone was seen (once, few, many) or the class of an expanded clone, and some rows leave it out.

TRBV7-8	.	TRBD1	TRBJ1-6	CASSLDRGDYNSPLHF	TGTGCCAGCAGCTTGGACAGGGGCGACTATAATTCACCCCTCCACTTT
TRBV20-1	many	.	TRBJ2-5	CSASFRRGPKGETQYF	TGCAGTGCTAGTTTTCGGAGGGGACCGAAAGGGGAGACCCAGTACTTC
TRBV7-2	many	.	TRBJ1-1	CASSLSSTEGTEAFF	TGTGCCAGCAGCTTAAGCTCGACGGAGGGAACTGAAGCTTTCTTT
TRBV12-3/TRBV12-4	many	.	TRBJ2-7	CASSSGPYEQYF	TGTGCCAGCAGTTCCGGGCCCTACGAGCAGTACTTC
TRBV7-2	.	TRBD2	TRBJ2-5	CASSMGLAGMRETQYF	TGTGCCAGCAGCATGGGACTAGCGGGGATGCGAGAGACCCAGTACTTC
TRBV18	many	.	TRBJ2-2	CASSLSVGTGELFF	TGTGCCAGCTCACTTTCGGTCGGAACCGGGGAGCTGTTTTTT
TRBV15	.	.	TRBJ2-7	CATSRDYYEQYF	TGTGCCACCAGCAGGGATTACTACGAGCAGTACTTC
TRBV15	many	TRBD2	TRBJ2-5	CATSRDPPGGSQETQYF	TGTGCCACCAGCAGAGATCCCCCGGGGGGGTCACAAGAGACCCAGTACTTC
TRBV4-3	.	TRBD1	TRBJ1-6	CASSPGTGGSPLHF	TGCGCCAGCAGCCCCGGGACAGGAGGGTCACCCCTCCACTTT
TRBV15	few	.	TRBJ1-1	CATSRGPYMNTEAFF	TGTGCCACCAGCAGGGGACCGTACATGAACACTGAAGCTTTCTTT
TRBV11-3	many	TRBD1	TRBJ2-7	CASSPTGGGYEQYF	TGTGCCAGCAGCCCGACAGGGGGAGGATACGAGCAGTACTTC
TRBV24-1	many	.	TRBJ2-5	CATSQPGGRGETQYF	TGTGCCACCAGTCAGCCCGGGGGCAGGGGAGAGACCCAGTACTTC
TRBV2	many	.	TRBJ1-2	CASSETPDPYGYTF	TGTGCCAGCAGTGAAACCCCGGACCCTTATGGCTACACCTTC
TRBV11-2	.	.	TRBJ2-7	CASSLALTPDYEQYF	TGTGCCAGCAGCTTGGCCCTAACCCCCGACTACGAGCAGTACTTC
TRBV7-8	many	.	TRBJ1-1	CASRPGSGLSEAFF	TGTGCCAGCAGGCCGGGTTCGGGGTTATCTGAAGCTTTCTTT
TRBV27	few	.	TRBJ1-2	CASSLVVGNYGYTF	TGTGCCAGCAGTTTAGTAGTGGGGAACTATGGCTACACCTTC
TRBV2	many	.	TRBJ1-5	CASSDGRNQPQHF	TGTGCCAGCAGTGACGGGCGAAATCAGCCCCAGCATTTT